This is a list of T cell receptor beta chains from one sample in a study of beta chain features in type 1 diabetes. The protocol was immunoSEQ multiplex PCR, while the TCRdb copy is restricted to in-frame clones and leaves out a portion. Found here are about 620,000 clones, 15% of them singletons; the top ten hold around 0.095%. Sequences were obtained from naive CD4+ T cells from blood. The receptors were sampled from a man aged 18 to 35 in good health. Each CDR3 is given with its conserved first and last residue. A D gene is named only where the DNA matches it firmly. A clone size is listed for some rows: how often the clone was seen (once, few, many), or a class if it is expanded.

clone size: NA; J gene: TRBJ2-3; CDR3 length: 13; D gene: NA; V gene: TRBV27; CDR3 protein: CASSGTSTDTQYF; CDR3 DNA: TGTGCCAGCAGCGGGACTAGCACAGATACGCAGTATTTT
clone size: few; J gene: TRBJ2-3; CDR3 length: 16; D gene: NA; V gene: TRBV5-1; CDR3 protein: CASSLAVSRSTDTQYF; CDR3 DNA: TGCGCCAGCAGCTTGGCTGTAAGCCGAAGCACAGATACGCAGTATTTT
clone size: few; J gene: TRBJ1-5; CDR3 length: 15; D gene: NA; V gene: TRBV6-6; CDR3 protein: CASSQSGGLNQPQHF; CDR3 DNA: TGTGCCAGCAGCCAAAGTGGGGGCCTCAATCAGCCCCAGCATTTT
clone size: few; J gene: TRBJ2-7; CDR3 length: 11; D gene: NA; V gene: TRBV18; CDR3 protein: CASSEAGEQYF; CDR3 DNA: TGTGCCAGCTCCGAGGCGGGCGAGCAGTACTTC
clone size: NA; J gene: TRBJ2-7; CDR3 length: 14; D gene: NA; V gene: TRBV7-9; CDR3 protein: CASSLAGTTGEQYF; CDR3 DNA: TGTGCCAGCAGCTTAGCCGGGACAACGGGCGAGCAGTACTTC
clone size: NA; J gene: TRBJ1-1; CDR3 length: 13; D gene: NA; V gene: TRBV7-3; CDR3 protein: CASSPGADTEAFF; CDR3 DNA: TGTGCCAGCAGCCCTGGCGCCGACACTGAAGCTTTCTTT
clone size: few; J gene: TRBJ2-3; CDR3 length: 14; D gene: NA; V gene: TRBV5-1; CDR3 protein: CASSPGTVADTQYF; CDR3 DNA: TGCGCCAGCAGCCCTGGGACCGTGGCAGATACGCAGTATTTT
clone size: NA; J gene: TRBJ2-1; CDR3 length: 14; D gene: TRBD2; V gene: TRBV10-2; CDR3 protein: CASSGLAGGTTQFF; CDR3 DNA: TGCGCCAGCAGTGGACTAGCGGGGGGAACCACGCAGTTCTTC
clone size: few; J gene: TRBJ2-3; CDR3 length: 13; D gene: NA; V gene: TRBV7-6; CDR3 protein: CASSLPIRGTQYF; CDR3 DNA: TGTGCCAGCAGCCTCCCAATAAGGGGTACGCAGTATTTT
clone size: NA; J gene: TRBJ2-7; CDR3 length: 16; D gene: NA; V gene: TRBV10-3; CDR3 protein: CAISANRGVNSYEQYF; CDR3 DNA: TGTGCCATCAGCGCAAACCGGGGAGTTAACTCCTACGAGCAGTACTTC
clone size: NA; J gene: TRBJ1-1; CDR3 length: 15; D gene: NA; V gene: TRBV19; CDR3 protein: CASRRGSKWNTEAFF; CDR3 DNA: TGTGCCTCGAGGCGGGGGTCAAAATGGAACACTGAAGCTTTCTTT
clone size: few; J gene: TRBJ2-7; CDR3 length: 15; D gene: NA; V gene: TRBV25-1; CDR3 protein: CASSEYGGRIYEQYF; CDR3 DNA: TGTGCCAGCAGTGAATATGGGGGACGGATATACGAGCAGTACTTC
clone size: NA; J gene: TRBJ1-5; CDR3 length: 14; D gene: NA; V gene: TRBV7-8; CDR3 protein: CASSPAGGNQPQHF; CDR3 DNA: TGTGCCAGCAGCCCAGCGGGTGGCAATCAGCCCCAGCATTTT
clone size: few; J gene: TRBJ1-1; CDR3 length: 14; D gene: NA; V gene: TRBV7-2; CDR3 protein: CASSMKGGVTEAFF; CDR3 DNA: TGTGCCAGCAGCATGAAAGGGGGTGTCACTGAAGCTTTCTTT
clone size: NA; J gene: TRBJ2-3; CDR3 length: 13; D gene: NA; V gene: TRBV11-2; CDR3 protein: CASSGQREDTQYF; CDR3 DNA: TGTGCCAGCAGCGGACAGAGGGAAGATACGCAGTATTTT
clone size: NA; J gene: TRBJ1-1; CDR3 length: 14; D gene: NA; V gene: TRBV5-4; CDR3 protein: CASSLYVMNTEAFF; CDR3 DNA: TGTGCCAGCAGCTTGTACGTTATGAACACTGAAGCTTTCTTT
clone size: NA; J gene: TRBJ2-5; CDR3 length: 16; D gene: TRBD2; V gene: TRBV4-2; CDR3 protein: CASSQAPSGTGETQYF; CDR3 DNA: TGTGCCAGCAGCCAAGCCCCTAGCGGGACTGGGGAGACCCAGTACTTC
clone size: NA; J gene: TRBJ1-2; CDR3 length: 11; D gene: NA; V gene: TRBV7-2; CDR3 protein: CASSLTLGYTF; CDR3 DNA: TGTGCCAGCAGCTTAACTCTTGGCTACACCTTC
clone size: NA; J gene: TRBJ2-1; CDR3 length: 19; D gene: TRBD2; V gene: TRBV5-1; CDR3 protein: CASSFKRWRAGVYYNEQFF; CDR3 DNA: TGCGCCAGCAGCTTCAAACGATGGAGAGCGGGAGTTTACTACAATGAGCAGTTCTTC
clone size: few; J gene: TRBJ2-5; CDR3 length: 12; D gene: NA; V gene: TRBV18; CDR3 protein: CASSPERETQYF; CDR3 DNA: TGTGCCAGCTCACCCGAGCGGGAGACCCAGTACTTC
clone size: few; J gene: TRBJ1-2; CDR3 length: 13; D gene: NA; V gene: TRBV4-2; CDR3 protein: CASSQVGTYGYTF; CDR3 DNA: TGTGCCAGCAGCCAAGTGGGTACCTATGGCTACACCTTC
clone size: NA; J gene: TRBJ1-1; CDR3 length: 12; D gene: NA; V gene: TRBV4-2; CDR3 protein: CASSQVFTEAFF; CDR3 DNA: TGTGCCAGCAGCCAAGTGTTCACTGAAGCTTTCTTT
clone size: NA; J gene: TRBJ1-2; CDR3 length: 14; D gene: NA; V gene: TRBV9; CDR3 protein: CASSVEAALGGYTF; CDR3 DNA: TGTGCCAGCAGCGTAGAAGCTGCTCTCGGTGGCTACACCTTC
clone size: few; J gene: TRBJ1-1; CDR3 length: 16; D gene: NA; V gene: TRBV18; CDR3 protein: CASSPIPAGKPTEAFF; CDR3 DNA: TGTGCCAGCTCACCCATCCCGGCGGGTAAACCCACTGAAGCTTTCTTT
clone size: few; J gene: TRBJ2-2; CDR3 length: 12; D gene: NA; V gene: TRBV30; CDR3 protein: CARGRNTGELFF; CDR3 DNA: TGTGCCCGAGGACGGAACACCGGGGAGCTGTTTTTT
clone size: few; J gene: TRBJ2-3; CDR3 length: 16; D gene: TRBD2; V gene: TRBV5-1; CDR3 protein: CASSYISGRPTDTQYF; CDR3 DNA: TGCGCCAGCAGCTATATCAGCGGGAGGCCCACAGATACGCAGTATTTT
clone size: many; J gene: TRBJ2-3; CDR3 length: 12; D gene: NA; V gene: TRBV9; CDR3 protein: CASSVVTDTQYF; CDR3 DNA: TGTGCCAGCAGCGTAGTAACAGATACGCAGTATTTT
clone size: few; J gene: TRBJ2-3; CDR3 length: 13; D gene: NA; V gene: TRBV5-1; CDR3 protein: CASSHTSTDTQYF; CDR3 DNA: TGCGCCAGCAGCCACACCAGCACAGATACGCAGTATTTT
clone size: NA; J gene: TRBJ1-6; CDR3 length: 13; D gene: NA; V gene: TRBV9; CDR3 protein: CASSPRFDSPLHF; CDR3 DNA: TGTGCCAGCAGCCCCCGTTTCGATTCACCCCTCCACTTT
clone size: few; J gene: TRBJ1-6; CDR3 length: 15; D gene: TRBD1; V gene: TRBV2; CDR3 protein: CASNGGQGNNSPLHF; CDR3 DNA: TGTGCCAGCAATGGGGGACAGGGTAATAATTCACCCCTCCACTTT
clone size: few; J gene: TRBJ1-2; CDR3 length: 14; D gene: NA; V gene: TRBV29-1; CDR3 protein: CSAPFPGLLYGYTF; CDR3 DNA: TGCAGCGCTCCTTTCCCGGGACTCCTCTATGGCTACACCTTC
clone size: few; J gene: TRBJ1-5; CDR3 length: 17; D gene: NA; V gene: TRBV5-6; CDR3 protein: CASSLASGTKSNQPQHF; CDR3 DNA: TGTGCCAGCAGCTTGGCCTCCGGGACTAAATCCAATCAGCCCCAGCATTTT
clone size: NA; J gene: TRBJ1-6; CDR3 length: 14; D gene: TRBD1; V gene: TRBV10-3; CDR3 protein: CAISAGTAFSPLHF; CDR3 DNA: TGTGCCATCAGTGCCGGGACAGCGTTTTCACCCCTCCACTTT
clone size: few; J gene: TRBJ2-5; CDR3 length: 16; D gene: TRBD2; V gene: TRBV5-4; CDR3 protein: CASSRRLAGGQETQYF; CDR3 DNA: TGTGCCAGCAGTCGTAGACTAGCGGGAGGGCAAGAGACCCAGTACTTC
clone size: NA; J gene: TRBJ2-1; CDR3 length: 16; D gene: NA; V gene: TRBV6-1; CDR3 protein: CASSGGLGQKYNEQFF; CDR3 DNA: TGTGCCAGCAGTGGAGGGTTAGGACAGAAATACAATGAGCAGTTCTTC
clone size: few; J gene: TRBJ2-7; CDR3 length: 15; D gene: TRBD2; V gene: TRBV7-3; CDR3 protein: CASSLFSGTSYEQYF; CDR3 DNA: TGTGCCAGCAGCTTATTTAGCGGGACTTCCTACGAGCAGTACTTC